Presented here are 17 T cell receptor beta chains from one specimen sequenced in a study of CD8 T cells in ankylosing spondylitis. TCRdb re-called the 5' RACE reads through MiXCR, storing one row per CDR3 protein. Altogether 250,000 to 350,000 distinct CDR3 sequences are present, less than 25% being singletons, with the ten largest covering 3.5%. Sequencing was carried out using blood, either unsorted or a sorted T cell fraction (not recorded which). The source of these receptors is a female donor with ankylosing spondylitis or in good health (not recorded which).

The chain combines TRBV5-1 with TRBJ2-6, with D possibly matching TRBD1 (5 bases). The CDR3 covers 15 residues. The germline V and J ends were trimmed by 3 bases and 0 bases, with 7 bases remaining between them. Germline values: CDR1 SGHRS, CDR2 YFSETQ. This chain's CDR3 is CASSYRSSGANVLTF. For the CDR3, the DNA is TGCGCCAGCAGCTACAGGAGCTCTGGGGCCAACGTCCTGACTTTC.

This sequence joins TRBV5-6 and TRBJ2-2; 10 positions match TRBD2. The junction had 12 bases not matched to a gene; V was cut back by 5 bases and J by 5 bases. This CDR3 contains 17 residues. CDR1 SGHDT and CDR2 YYEEEE come from the germline V gene. CDR3 region: CASSPPGLAGDTGELFF. CDR3 coding DNA: TGTGCCAGCAGTCCACCCGGCCTAGCGGGAGATACCGGGGAGCTGTTTTTT.

Only a few counts were recorded for this clonotype. V is TRBV5-1 and J is TRBJ2-2, with TRBD2 matching 10 bases. This CDR3 is 17 amino acids long. V shed 4 bases and J 0 bases; nucleotides not matched to a gene: 6. From germline, CDR1 is SGHRS and CDR2 YFSETQ. In DNA form, the CDR3 reads TGCGCCAGCAGCCCCCTCACTAGCGGGACGAACACCGGGGAGCTGTTTTTT. Residues: CASSPLTSGTNTGELFF.

This clonotype was detected only a few times. The chain links TRBV7-2 to TRBJ2-5; tentative D call: TRBD2 (6 bases). The CDR3 extends over 15 amino acids. The ends were cut back, 1 base at V and 4 bases at J, with 13 bases in the middle. Germline V gene data show CDR1 as SGHTA and CDR2 as FQGNSA. The CDR3 is CASSLDPGRLETQYF. CDR3 bases: TGTGCCAGCAGCTTAGACCCGGGGAGGTTAGAGACCCAGTACTTC.

This clonotype was found a few times. The chain links TRBV7-2 to TRBJ2-1; D is perhaps TRBD2 (5 bases). CDR3 length: 14 amino acids. V lost 6 bases, J lost 2 bases, and 11 bases lay in between. From germline, CDR1 is SGHTA and CDR2 FQGNSA. CDR3 DNA sequence: TGTGCCAGCAGACCGGACTCCGCCTACAATGAGCAGTTCTTC. This codes for CASRPDSAYNEQFF.

This rearrangement joins TRBV7-2 to TRBJ2-1; no clear D. Trimming took off 2 bases at V and 5 bases at J, with 10 bases between the two ends. The germline V gene has CDR1 SGHTA and CDR2 FQGNSA. The CDR3 spans 14 residues. The CDR3 nucleotides are TGTGCCAGCAGCTTATCACCAGCACACAATGAGCAGTTCTTC. Its translation: CASSLSPAHNEQFF.

The chain couples TRBV7-8 to TRBJ2-3; D possibly corresponds to TRBD2 (6 bases). Trimming took 5 bases from V and 5 from J, leaving 17 bases between them. The CDR3 consists of 15 residues. From germline, CDR1 is SGHVS and CDR2 FQNEAQ. The CDR3 protein is CASSLTSGEVDTQYF. CDR3 nucleotides: TGTGCCAGCAGCCTCACATCGGGGGAAGTAGATACGCAGTATTTT.

This clonotype was seen a handful of times. The V and J genes are TRBV5-6 and TRBJ2-1; TRBD2 is a possible D gene (6 bases). Trimming removed 3 bases at V and 8 bases at J, with 12 bases between. Germline CDR1 and CDR2: SGHDT and YYEEEE. The CDR3 extends over 13 amino acids. CDR3 amino acids: CASSSGLADEQFF. The CDR3 DNA reads as TGTGCCAGCAGCTCGGGACTTGCAGATGAGCAGTTCTTC.

V is TRBV4-2 and J is TRBJ2-7; a possible D gene is TRBD2 (6 bases). The V gene's germline CDR1 is LGHNA and CDR2 YNFKEQ. The CDR3 contains 16 residues. Trimming took off 4 bases at V and 1 base at J, with 17 bases between the two ends. The CDR3 is CASSRETGTGSYEQYF. CDR3 coding DNA: TGTGCCAGCAGCCGAGAGACCGGGACTGGTTCCTACGAGCAGTACTTC.

This clonotype was picked up many times. The gene calls are TRBV11-2 and TRBJ2-3; the D gene is possibly TRBD2 (5 bases). V lost 3 bases and J 6 bases, leaving 13 bases between the germline ends. Per germline, CDR1 SGHAT and CDR2 FQNNGV. This CDR3 contains 14 residues. CDR3 DNA sequence: TGTGCCAGCAGCTTGGACTTGGAAAGGGATACGCAGTATTTT. This translates into CASSLDLERDTQYF. Together with reference TRBV11-2 and TRBJ2-3, the CDR3 gives the full variable domain: EAGVAQSPRYKIIEKRQSVAFWCNPISGHATLYWYQQILGQGPKLLIQFQNNGVVDDSQLPKDRFSAERLKGVDSTLKIQPAKLEDSAVYLCASSLDLERDTQYFGPGTRLTVL.

The chain couples TRBV9 to TRBJ2-3; tentative D call: TRBD2 (5 bases). Germline values: CDR1 SGDLS, CDR2 YYNGEE. Trimming left V 3 bases short and J 2 bases short, with 16 bases between. The CDR3 extends over 16 amino acids. The DNA for the CDR3 is TGTGCCAGCAGCGCCCACAGCGGATCCCCCACAGATACGCAGTATTTT. Amino acids: CASSAHSGSPTDTQYF.

This clonotype was detected ten times or more. The chain carries TRBV5-4 and TRBJ2-1; 8 positions match TRBD2. This CDR3 is built from 16 residues. The V segment lost 0 bases and the J segment 5 bases; nucleotides outside the gene matches: 7. CDR1 SGHNT and CDR2 YYREEE come from the germline V gene (reference sequence). CDR3 amino acids: CASSLAVGRANNEQFF. CDR3 sequence (DNA): TGTGCCAGCAGCTTGGCCGTCGGGAGGGCTAACAATGAGCAGTTCTTC.

The gene calls are TRBV7-2 and TRBJ2-1, with TRBD1 identical over 9 bases. CDR1 is SGHTA, CDR2 FQGNSA, per germline. CDR3 length: 12 residues. The trim removed 6 bases at V and 7 bases at J, leaving 1 base unmatched. In DNA, the CDR3 is TGTGCCAGCAGGACAGGGGGAAATGAGCAGTTCTTC. It is translated as CASRTGGNEQFF.

The chain is built from TRBV7-2 and TRBJ2-7; tentatively, D is TRBD2 (6 bases). Deletions cut 6 bases from V and 6 bases from J, with 15 bases between. CDR3 length: 13 residues. Germline loops: CDR1 SGHTA, CDR2 FQGNSA. In DNA form, the CDR3 reads TGTGCCAGCAGACAAATGGGGGGTGGCGAGCAGTACTTC. Its translation: CASRQMGGGEQYF.

There are a few counts of this clonotype. This chain uses TRBV27 with TRBJ2-1; no firm D call. Germline V gene lookup returns CDR1 MNHEY and CDR2 SMNVEV (reference sequence). Trimming removed 4 bases at V and 1 base at J, with 5 bases between. The CDR3 is 13 amino acids. This chain's CDR3 is CASSWRSYNEQFF. The CDR3 bases are TGTGCCAGCAGTTGGCGTTCCTACAATGAGCAGTTCTTC.

The sample holds many counts of this clonotype. The chain recombines TRBV28 with TRBJ2-3; 7 bases are a match to TRBD2. The CDR3 consists of 13 residues. From germline, CDR1 is MDHEN and CDR2 SYDVKM. J was trimmed by 6 bases and V by 7 bases; bases with no gene match: 7. The CDR3 nucleotides are TGTGCCAGCATCCAAGCGGGGCGTGATACGCAGTATTTT. Translated, it gives CASIQAGRDTQYF.

The chain has TRBV4-2 and TRBJ2-1; tentatively, D is TRBD2 (6 bases). Germline CDR1 LGHNA, CDR2 YNFKEQ. This CDR3 region has 15 residues. V lost 5 bases and J lost 3, with 14 bases in between. CDR3 region: CASSAGTLCYNEQFF. DNA for the CDR3: TGTGCCAGCAGCGCCGGGACTCTCTGCTACAATGAGCAGTTCTTC.